The rows below give T cell receptor beta chains drawn from one sample of a study of T cell responses to AZD1222 COVID-19 vaccine. Clones were read by immunoSEQ multiplex PCR, and TCRdb kept only the in-frame ones, dropping some. The sample contains approximately 150,000 clones, roughly 92% of which appear only once. Sequences were derived from peripheral blood, sampled on day 0 of AZD1222 vaccination. These receptors originate from an adult in good health. CDR3s include the opening cysteine and the closing phenylalanine or tryptophan. The order of the fields is V gene, J gene, CDR3 protein.

V: TRBV7-2
J: TRBJ2-1
CDR3: CASSLVTGGHNEQFF

V: TRBV7-2
J: TRBJ1-2
CDR3: CASSDGVAHGYTF

V: TRBV5-6
J: TRBJ1-1
CDR3: CASSLVLADTEAFF

V: TRBV7-3
J: TRBJ2-1
CDR3: CASSLLAGTYNEQFF

V: TRBV27
J: TRBJ2-2
CDR3: CASSLSGLAGAGELFF

V: TRBV13
J: TRBJ2-6
CDR3: CASSEDIANSGANVLTF

V: TRBV10-3
J: TRBJ1-5
CDR3: CAISGDRGDQPQHF

V: TRBV19
J: TRBJ1-6
CDR3: CASSITESYSPLHF

V: TRBV3-1/TRBV3-2
J: TRBJ2-7
CDR3: CASSQVSEQYF

V: TRBV7-6
J: TRBJ1-4
CDR3: CASSLRGRVLGKTVF

V: TRBV18
J: TRBJ2-7
CDR3: CASSPRQGAPYEQYF

V: TRBV6-5
J: TRBJ2-6
CDR3: CASSFGGVSGANVLTF

V: TRBV5-1
J: TRBJ1-1
CDR3: CASSSYRAGYTEAFF

V: TRBV4-1
J: TRBJ1-4
CDR3: CASSQGATNEKLFF

V: TRBV7-9
J: TRBJ2-7
CDR3: CASSLAGPPGEQYF

V: TRBV13
J: TRBJ1-6
CDR3: CASSSRQTDSPLHF

V: TRBV9
J: TRBJ1-2
CDR3: CASSVLVDSRSGYTF

V: TRBV30
J: TRBJ1-4
CDR3: CAWGSGVEEKLFF

V: TRBV19
J: TRBJ2-2
CDR3: CASSILAPNTGELFF

V: TRBV18
J: TRBJ1-3
CDR3: CASSQGDPLSGNTIYF

V: TRBV5-4
J: TRBJ1-6
CDR3: CASSLGQGVGNSPLHF

V: TRBV12-5
J: TRBJ2-5
CDR3: CASGLGTMGSGETQYF

V: TRBV2
J: TRBJ1-2
CDR3: CASSVKGFYGYTF

V: TRBV2
J: TRBJ2-1
CDR3: CASTLAGVRGNEQFF

V: TRBV18
J: TRBJ2-5
CDR3: CASSPLTGARRETQYF

V: TRBV4-2
J: TRBJ2-1
CDR3: CASSTSSIQRGYNEQFF